The entry below describes one TCR beta chain. What it binds is not known. Every CD8+ subset sample held a few hundred thousand flow-sorted cells, done in triplicate. Cells that were CD45RO-CCR7+CD27+CD95- constituted naive CD8+ T cells. The CDR3 contains 19 residues. Germline CDR1 SGHVS, CDR2 FQNEAQ. Preparation of TRB cDNA libraries relied on 5' RACE carrying UMI labels. TCRdb re-called the 5' RACE reads and catalogs CDR3 proteins one per entry, DNA excluded. In total, the table holds under 150,000 distinct CDR3 sequences. This entry is derived from a study of CXCR3-negative and CXCR3-positive naive CD8 T cells. Broader study findings: The study inferred TCR strength from TRB CDR3 properties and found comparable surface CD5 between naive subsets. CXCR3-positive naive cells carried more hydrophobic TRB CDR3s than CXCR3-negative naive cells did.

Material: naive CXCR3+ CD8+ T cells from blood. Subset given: CD45RO-CCR7+CD27+CD95- naive CD8+ T cells expressing CXCR3 (TNR3+). The clonotype originates from a human donor in good health. Some clones in this sample may be carry-over from other donors' samples. The rearrangement uses TRBV7-8 and TRBJ2-6; the TCRdb D gene call, TRBD1, has no DNA to confirm it. CDR3 protein: CASSLTPQETTSGANVLTF.